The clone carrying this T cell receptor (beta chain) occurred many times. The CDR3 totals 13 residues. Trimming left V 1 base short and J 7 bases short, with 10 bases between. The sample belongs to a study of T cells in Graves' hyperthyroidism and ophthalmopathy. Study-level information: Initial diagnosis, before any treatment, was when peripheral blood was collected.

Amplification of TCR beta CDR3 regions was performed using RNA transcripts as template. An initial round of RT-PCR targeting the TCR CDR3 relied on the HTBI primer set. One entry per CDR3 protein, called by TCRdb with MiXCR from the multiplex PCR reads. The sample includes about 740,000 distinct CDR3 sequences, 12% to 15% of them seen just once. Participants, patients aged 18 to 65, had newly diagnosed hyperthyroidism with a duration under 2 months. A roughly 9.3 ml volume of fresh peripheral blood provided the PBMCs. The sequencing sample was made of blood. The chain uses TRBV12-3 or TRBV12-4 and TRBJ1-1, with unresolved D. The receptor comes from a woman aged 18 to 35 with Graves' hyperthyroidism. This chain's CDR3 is CASSLDRTLEAFF. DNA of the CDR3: TGTGCCAGCAGTTTAGATCGGACCCTTGAAGCTTTCTTT.